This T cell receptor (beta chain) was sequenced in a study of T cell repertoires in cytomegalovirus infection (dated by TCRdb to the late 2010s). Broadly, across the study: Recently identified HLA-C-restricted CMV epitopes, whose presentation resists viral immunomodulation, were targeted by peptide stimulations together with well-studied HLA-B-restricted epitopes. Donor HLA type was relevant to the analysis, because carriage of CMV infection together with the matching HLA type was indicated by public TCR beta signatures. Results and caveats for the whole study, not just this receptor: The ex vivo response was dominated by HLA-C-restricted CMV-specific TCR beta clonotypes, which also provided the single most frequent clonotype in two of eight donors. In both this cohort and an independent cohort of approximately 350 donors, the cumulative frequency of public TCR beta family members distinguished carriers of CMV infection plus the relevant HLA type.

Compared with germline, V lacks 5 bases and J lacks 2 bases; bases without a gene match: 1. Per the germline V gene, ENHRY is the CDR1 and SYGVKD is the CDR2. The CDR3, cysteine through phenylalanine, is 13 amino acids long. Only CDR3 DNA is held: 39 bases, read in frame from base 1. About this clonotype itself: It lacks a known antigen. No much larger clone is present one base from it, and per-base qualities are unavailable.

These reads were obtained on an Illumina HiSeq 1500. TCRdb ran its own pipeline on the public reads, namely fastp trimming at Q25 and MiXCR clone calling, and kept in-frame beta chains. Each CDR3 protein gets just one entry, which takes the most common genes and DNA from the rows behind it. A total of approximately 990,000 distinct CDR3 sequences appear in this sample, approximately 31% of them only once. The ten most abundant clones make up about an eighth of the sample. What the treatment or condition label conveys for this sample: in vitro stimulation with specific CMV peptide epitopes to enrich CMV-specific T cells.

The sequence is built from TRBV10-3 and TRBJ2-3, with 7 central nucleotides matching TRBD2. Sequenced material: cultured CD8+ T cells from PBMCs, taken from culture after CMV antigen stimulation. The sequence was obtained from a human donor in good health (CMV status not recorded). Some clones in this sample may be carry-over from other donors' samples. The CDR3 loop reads CAISRDYTDTQYF. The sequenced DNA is TGTGCCATCAGTAGGGACTACACAGATACGCAGTATTTT.